The 17 T cell receptor beta chains in this list originate from one sample, sequenced in a study of shared clonotypes between healthy human individuals. This table comes from immunoSEQ multiplex PCR, and its TCRdb copy is limited to in-frame clones, with some not included. The profile shows roughly 2,300,000 clones, around 92% of them singletons. The sample taken for sequencing was naive CD4+ T cells from PBMCs. As to subset: CD45RA+ positively selected. The receptors shown here come from a man younger than 35 in good health. Some clones in this sample may be carry-over from other donors' samples.

The CDR3 sequence is CASSPSHTSGRTDTQYF. The CDR3 DNA reads as TGCGCCAGCAGCCCGTCACATACTAGCGGGCGAACAGATACGCAGTATTTT. The chain is built from TRBV4-1 and TRBJ2-3; TRBD2 agrees at 9 bases. Germline loops: CDR1 MGHRA, CDR2 YSYEKL. The length of the CDR3 is 17 residues. Trimming cost V 4 bases and J 3 bases; bases outside gene matches: 11.

This clone has a single count. The chain carries TRBV6-5 and TRBJ2-7; D may be TRBD1 (6 bases). Germline V gives CDR1 MNHEY, CDR2 SVGAGI. The CDR3 loop spans 13 amino acids. Trimming left V 5 bases short and J 7 bases short, with 15 bases between. CDR3 protein: CASSQSGAYEQYF. As DNA, the CDR3 is TGTGCCAGCAGTCAATCAGGGGCTTATGAGCAGTACTTC.

V gene TRBV5-4 combines with J gene TRBJ2-3, with D uncertain. The germline V gene encodes CDR1 SGHNT and CDR2 YYREEE (reference sequence). This CDR3 is 14 amino acids long. The germline V and J ends were trimmed by 2 bases and 0 bases, with 7 bases remaining between them. CDR3 in amino acids: CASSLARSTDTQYF. CDR3 in DNA: TGTGCCAGCAGCTTAGCGAGAAGCACAGATACGCAGTATTTT.

The chain is built from TRBV6-5 and TRBJ2-7; 8 nucleotides line up with TRBD2. The junction had 10 bases not matched to a gene; V was cut back by 6 bases and J by 3 bases. The CDR3 has 15 residues. Germline V gene data show CDR1 as MNHEY and CDR2 as SVGAGI. The CDR3 nucleotides are TGTGCCAGCAGCCCTTCGCGCGGGAGGTACTACGAGCAGTACTTC. Translating gives CASSPSRGRYYEQYF.

The rearrangement uses TRBV5-1 and TRBJ2-1; D may correspond to TRBD1 or TRBD2 (5 bases each). CDR1 and CDR2 from the germline V gene are SGHRS and YFSETQ. Trimming pared 4 bases from V and 8 bases from J, leaving 19 bases between. The CDR3 extends over 15 amino acids. CDR3 nucleotide sequence: TGCGCCAGCAGCCTCGGGACGCCCCGGTGGGATGAGCAGTTCTTC. It is translated as CASSLGTPRWDEQFF. The whole variable domain, remainder taken from reference TRBV5-1 and TRBJ2-1, is KAGVTQTPRYLIKTRGQQVTLSCSPISGHRSVSWYQQTPGQGLQFLFEYFSETQRNKGNFPGRFSGRQFSNSRSEMNVSTLELGDSALYLCASSLGTPRWDEQFFGPGTRLTVL.

The chain employs TRBV5-8 and TRBJ2-5; D is perhaps TRBD2 (6 bases). CDR1 is SGHTS and CDR2 is YDEGEE in the germline V gene. V shed 4 bases and J shed 5 bases, with 9 bases lying between them. The CDR3 is made up of 12 amino acids. The CDR3 region is CASSPREETQYF. DNA for the CDR3: TGTGCCAGCAGCCCCCGGGAGGAGACCCAGTACTTC.

The chain links TRBV10-2 to TRBJ2-5; 10 positions agree with TRBD2. Germline values: CDR1 WSHSY, CDR2 SAAADI. This CDR3 contains 15 residues. Trimming at V came to 3 bases and at J to 6 bases, leaving 7 bases not matched to a gene. For the CDR3, the DNA is TGCGCCAGCAGTGACATAGCGGGAGGCACGCAGACCCAGTACTTC. It is translated as CASSDIAGGTQTQYF.

This clone was counted between two and nine times. The chain recombines TRBV10-3 with TRBJ1-2; D may be TRBD1 (6 bases). The CDR3 loop spans 14 amino acids. Trimming took 6 bases from V and 4 from J, leaving 15 bases between them. Germline CDR1 is ENHRY and CDR2 is SYGVKD. Here the CDR3 DNA reads TGTGCCATCAGGGACAGCTCGGCAACCTATGGCTACACCTTC. Translating gives CAIRDSSATYGYTF.

This chain connects TRBV14 to TRBJ2-1, with 8 bases lining up with TRBD1. The CDR3 contains 16 residues. Looked up from germline, CDR1 is SGHDN and CDR2 is FVKESK. V lost 1 base, J lost 7 bases, and 9 bases stayed unmatched. CDR3 DNA sequence: TGTGCCAGCAGCCAAGCCCAGGGGGCGCCGATGAATGAGCAGTTCTTC. As protein: CASSQAQGAPMNEQFF.

The sample holds a few counts of this clone. V is TRBV7-9 and J is TRBJ2-7, with D tentatively TRBD1 (6 bases). CDR1 is SEHNR, CDR2 FQNEAQ, per germline (reference sequence). The ends were cut back, 7 bases at V and 1 base at J, with 14 bases in the middle. The CDR3 is 14 amino acids. The DNA for the CDR3 is TGTGCCAGCACCGCCGAAGGACAGTCCTACGAGCAGTACTTC. Protein product: CASTAEGQSYEQYF.

The V gene is TRBV4-1, the J gene TRBJ2-5, with 10 bases matching TRBD2. Germline V gene lookup returns CDR1 MGHRA and CDR2 YSYEKL. The CDR3 is 15 residues long. After removal of 4 bases from V and 2 bases from J, the junction contained 4 bases not matched to a gene. In DNA, the CDR3 is TGCGCCAGCAGCCCAACGGGACTAGCGCAAGAGACCCAGTACTTC. It encodes CASSPTGLAQETQYF.

V and J are TRBV12-5 and TRBJ2-7; tentative D call: TRBD2 (5 bases). This CDR3 has 15 amino acids. Looked up from germline, CDR1 is LGHNT and CDR2 is FRNRAP. V lost 7 bases and J 4 bases, leaving 20 bases between the germline ends. The CDR3 region is CASAPDGFRRYEQYF. The CDR3 nucleotides are TGTGCTAGTGCTCCCGACGGGTTTAGGAGGTACGAGCAGTACTTC. Supplemented by reference TRBV12-5 and TRBJ2-7, the full variable domain reads DARVTQTPRHKVTEMGQEVTMRCQPILGHNTVFWYRQTMMQGLELLAYFRNRAPLDDSGMPKDRFSAEMPDATLATLKIQPSEPRDSAVYFCASAPDGFRRYEQYFGPGTRLTVT.

The chain combines TRBV6-1 with TRBJ1-5, with 8 bases lining up with TRBD1. The CDR3 totals 16 residues. V trimming: 4 bases; J trimming: 1 base; junction bases outside the gene matches: 6. Germline lookup yields CDR1 MNHNS and CDR2 SASEGT. The CDR3 DNA is TGTGCCAGCAGTGCCCGGACAGGGAGAAGCAATCAGCCCCAGCATTTT. The encoded protein is CASSARTGRSNQPQHF.

V and J are TRBV6-4 and TRBJ2-5; D is ambiguous. The germline gives CDR1 MRHNA, CDR2 SNTAGT. The germline V and J ends were trimmed by 2 bases and 1 base, with 8 bases remaining between them. There are 14 residues in the CDR3. CDR3 protein: CASSDPVGQETQYF. CDR3 nucleotides: TGTGCCAGCAGTGACCCGGTCGGCCAAGAGACCCAGTACTTC.

The chain uses TRBV29-1 and TRBJ1-1; TRBD1 matches 9 bases. Germline lookup yields CDR1 SQVTM and CDR2 ANQGSEA. The CDR3 consists of 15 residues. Germline trimming cut 6 bases from V and 6 bases from J; bases unmatched to any gene: 14. CDR3 nucleotide sequence: TGCAGCGTCATCCTTTGGGGACAGGGAGTCCCTGAAGCTTTCTTT. It is translated as CSVILWGQGVPEAFF.

The chain is built from TRBV7-6 and TRBJ1-1; D perhaps matches TRBD1 (5 bases). The CDR3 covers 15 residues. CDR1 is SGHVS and CDR2 is FNYEAQ in the germline V gene. The V end lost 5 bases, the J end lost 6 bases, and 19 bases lay between the germline ends. In nucleotides, the CDR3 is TGTGCCAGCAGCCCCTCAGGGCCTTTTATCCCTGAAGCTTTCTTT. Translation gives CASSPSGPFIPEAFF.

This clone appeared once. This CDR3 is CASSVAGLTEQFF. In DNA form, the CDR3 reads TGTGCCAGCAGCGTAGCCGGGCTCACGGAGCAGTTCTTC. This sequence joins TRBV9 and TRBJ2-1; the D is unclear. V was clipped by 0 bases and J by 10 bases, with 11 bases between them. Germline CDR1 is SGDLS and CDR2 is YYNGEE. The CDR3 is 13 residues long. Complete variable domain (other parts from reference TRBV9 and TRBJ2-1): DSGVTQTPKHLITATGQRVTLRCSPRSGDLSVYWYQQSLDQGLQFLIQYYNGEERAKGNILERFSAQQFPDLHSELNLSSLELGDSALYFCASSVAGLTEQFFGPGTRLTVL.